The 27 T cell receptor beta chains below all came from one sample that was sequenced in a study of T-cell memory formation after mild COVID-19. Each CDR3 protein is one row after TCRdb ran MiXCR on the 5' RACE reads. The repertoire has about 400,000 distinct CDR3 sequences, roughly 15% of them found once; the top ten carry 20% to 25%. The material sequenced was PBMCs or a T cell subset sorted from them (not recorded which). These receptors came from a young man who had mild COVID-19 (a few samples of this study predate the infection). Cell type and time point are not known.

This clonotype was seen more than once but under ten times. The J gene is TRBJ1-1, the V gene TRBV7-3; no clear D. Germline V gene lookup returns CDR1 SGHTA and CDR2 FQGTGA. CDR3 length equals 14 residues. V shed 5 bases and J shed 0 bases, with 10 bases lying between them. Written as DNA, the CDR3 is TGTGCCAGCAGCACCAAAGGTATGAACACTGAAGCTTTCTTT. It codes for CASSTKGMNTEAFF. The full variable domain, completed using reference TRBV7-3 and TRBJ1-1, is GAGVSQTPSNKVTEKGKYVELRCDPISGHTALYWYRQSLGQGPEFLIYFQGTGAADDSGLPNDRFFAVRPEGSVSTLKIQRTERGDSAVYLCASSTKGMNTEAFFGQGTRLTVV.

The CDR3 reads CASSQSLAGTYQETQYF. Written as DNA, the CDR3 is TGTGCCAGCAGCCAAAGTCTAGCGGGGACGTACCAAGAGACCCAGTACTTC. The chain carries TRBV4-2 and TRBJ2-5, with 9 bases identical to TRBD2. Germline trimming cut 2 bases from V and 0 bases from J; bases unmatched to any gene: 7. There are 17 residues in the CDR3. CDR1 LGHNA and CDR2 YNFKEQ come from the germline V gene.

This clonotype occurred a few times. V and J are TRBV3-1 and TRBJ2-3; 11 bases match TRBD2. Germline V gives CDR1 LGHDT, CDR2 YNNKEL (reference sequence). Trimming removed 5 bases from V and 2 bases from J; junction bases left unmatched: 12. This CDR3 region has 18 residues. The CDR3 DNA follows: TGTGCCAGCAGCACTAGCGGGGGCCCTACTGATTTCACAGATACGCAGTATTTT. It specifies CASSTSGGPTDFTDTQYF.

This clonotype was seen repeatedly, ten times or more. The chain is built from TRBV11-2 and TRBJ2-1; D call uncertain. Trimming stripped 6 bases from V and 9 bases from J, with 12 bases between. The CDR3 runs 12 residues. From germline, CDR1 is SGHAT and CDR2 FQNNGV. The CDR3 DNA follows: TGTGCCAGCAGTTATTGGGATGGTGAGCAGTTCTTC. Encoded protein: CASSYWDGEQFF.

At least ten counts were recorded for this clonotype. The CDR3 region is CASSLGGVQETQYF. In nucleotides, the CDR3 is TGCGCCAGCAGTCTGGGCGGAGTGCAAGAGACCCAGTACTTC. The gene calls are TRBV5-1 and TRBJ2-5; D is ambiguous. The CDR3 is 14 residues long. In germline, CDR1 is SGHRS, CDR2 YFSETQ. V was trimmed by 5 bases and J by 2 bases, leaving 13 bases between them.

The chain links TRBV12-3 or TRBV12-4 to TRBJ2-3; the match to TRBD1 covers 8 bases. V trimming: 8 bases; J trimming: 1 base; junction bases outside the gene matches: 5. CDR3 length equals 14 residues. In DNA form, the CDR3 reads TGTGCCAGCGCAAAGGGACAGGGCACAGATACGCAGTATTTT. This translates into CASAKGQGTDTQYF.

CDR3 amino acids: CSAGGRNTDTQYF. CDR3 DNA sequence: TGCAGTGCGGGGGGACGGAACACAGATACGCAGTATTTT. The chain has TRBV20-1 and TRBJ2-3; D is possibly TRBD2 (6 bases). The CDR3 extends over 13 amino acids. In germline, CDR1 is DFQATT, CDR2 SNEGSKA (reference sequence). V lost 6 bases and J lost 2, with 12 bases in between.

This clonotype has only a few counts. V gene TRBV11-2 combines with J gene TRBJ2-2; perhaps TRBD2 as D (6 bases). The ends were cut back, 5 bases at V and 3 bases at J, with 16 bases in the middle. The CDR3 is 16 residues long. Germline V gives CDR1 SGHAT, CDR2 FQNNGV. This CDR3 reads CASSEGRDTYTGELFF. The CDR3 nucleotides are TGTGCCAGCAGCGAGGGGCGGGATACCTACACCGGGGAGCTGTTTTTT.

CDR3 sequence (DNA): TGTGCCAGCAGCGTAGCCAGCGGGAGGAACACCGGGGAGCTGTTTTTT. Amino acid sequence: CASSVASGRNTGELFF. V is TRBV9 and J is TRBJ2-2, with 8 bases identical to TRBD2. The CDR3 contains 16 residues. V trimming: 0 bases; J trimming: 1 base; junction bases outside the gene matches: 2. Germline V gene sequence: CDR1 SGDLS, CDR2 YYNGEE.

The V call is TRBV19, the J call TRBJ2-3, with 14 bases aligning to TRBD2. V shed 5 bases and J 5 bases; nucleotides not matched to a gene: 6. Germline CDR1 reads LNHDA; CDR2 reads SQIVND (reference sequence). This CDR3 contains 16 residues. The DNA of the CDR3 is TGTGCCAGTAGTCCTTTGGGGACTAGCGGGGGAGATACGCAGTATTTT. Translating it yields CASSPLGTSGGDTQYF.

The genes are TRBV20-1 and TRBJ2-1, with D unclear. The CDR3 contains 14 residues. Trimming pared 2 bases from V and 8 bases from J, leaving 16 bases between. Germline CDR1 reads DFQATT; CDR2 reads SNEGSKA (reference sequence). The chain's CDR3 is CSARKVRVHYEQFF. The CDR3 DNA is TGCAGTGCTAGAAAGGTTCGAGTTCACTATGAGCAGTTCTTC.

The CDR3 nucleotides are TGTGCCAGCACGCCTCAGGGAGCAAATCAGCCCCAGCATTTT. As protein: CASTPQGANQPQHF. The chain has TRBV6-2 or TRBV6-3 and TRBJ1-5, with D possibly TRBD1 on 5 matching bases. CDR1 is MNHEY, CDR2 SVGEGT, per germline. The V and J ends lost 7 bases and 4 bases respectively, with 14 bases between them. The CDR3 runs 14 residues.

J is TRBJ1-2 and V is TRBV5-1; D not resolved. The germline V gene has CDR1 SGHRS and CDR2 YFSETQ. V lost 3 bases to trimming and J lost 0 bases, with 9 bases between them. CDR3 length: 14 residues. The CDR3 bases are TGCGCCAGCAGCTCTGGGAAGGCTAACTATGGCTACACCTTC. Its translation is CASSSGKANYGYTF.

This clonotype was picked up a small number of times. CDR3 in amino acids: CASSLGTLGYTF. DNA of the CDR3: TGTGCCAGCAGTCTTGGGACTCTTGGCTACACCTTC. This chain links TRBV28 with TRBJ1-2; TRBD1 might be the D (5 bases). Trimming cost V 5 bases and J 7 bases, with 11 bases left between them. The CDR3 covers 12 residues. Germline-derived CDR1 and CDR2 are MDHEN and SYDVKM.

This clonotype was detected ten times or more. The junction shows a germline mismatch at one end, possibly a read error. The gene calls are TRBV5-1 and TRBJ2-3; 7 nucleotides match TRBD2. The CDR3 runs to 15 residues. Germline CDR1 and CDR2: SGHRS and YFSETQ. Here the CDR3 reads CASSLVGGSTDTQYF. The DNA of the CDR3 is TGTGCCAGCAGCTTAGTCGGGGGGAGCACAGATACGCAGTATTTT.

This clonotype was picked up a small number of times. This chain connects TRBV4-1 to TRBJ2-5; 7 bases match TRBD2. Trimming took 2 bases from V and 2 from J; bases not matched to a gene: 8. This CDR3 region has 16 residues. Germline CDR1 is MGHRA and CDR2 is YSYEKL. The CDR3 bases are TGCGCCAGCAGCCAACCTTATGGGGGGGGACAAGAGACCCAGTACTTC. Translating gives CASSQPYGGGQETQYF.

This clonotype was counted a few times. This rearrangement joins TRBV11-2 to TRBJ2-1; D unclear. Germline CDR1 is SGHAT and CDR2 is FQNNGV. Trimming left V 8 bases short and J 2 bases short, with 7 bases between. The CDR3 spans 12 residues. The DNA of the CDR3 is TGTGCCAGCCTCTCTACCTACAATGAGCAGTTCTTC. It encodes CASLSTYNEQFF.

The rearrangement links TRBV6-6 to TRBJ2-1; TRBD2 agrees at 10 bases. The trim removed 5 bases at V and 4 bases at J, leaving 8 bases unmatched. In germline, CDR1 is MNHNY, CDR2 SVGAGI (reference sequence). There are 16 residues in the CDR3. The CDR3 sequence is CASSHLLAGEYNEQFF. The CDR3 DNA reads TGTGCCAGCAGTCACCTTCTAGCGGGGGAATACAATGAGCAGTTCTTC.

This clonotype was seen a few times. The chain is built from TRBV7-2 and TRBJ2-5; D not resolved. The CDR3 has 13 amino acids. Germline-derived CDR1 and CDR2 are SGHTA and FQGNSA. Trimming removed 4 bases from V and 4 bases from J, with 10 bases in between. The CDR3 region is CASSSRFGETQYF. The CDR3 DNA sequence: TGTGCCAGCAGCTCTCGGTTCGGAGAGACCCAGTACTTC.

The chain links TRBV18 to TRBJ2-3; D is ambiguous. The ends were cut back, 1 base at V and 0 bases at J, with 14 bases in the middle. Germline V CDR1 and CDR2: KGHSH, LQKENI. This CDR3 is built from 17 residues. CDR3 DNA sequence: TGTGCCAGCTCACCACTGCAGACCGGTGCTAGCACAGATACGCAGTATTTT. Amino acids: CASSPLQTGASTDTQYF.

The chain couples TRBV12-3 or TRBV12-4 to TRBJ1-5, with D unclear. V was cut by 3 bases and J by 3 bases, with 9 bases left in between. CDR3 length: 14 residues. CDR3 nucleotides: TGTGCCAGCAGTTTCGGAACAGCCAATCAGCCCCAGCATTTT. This gives the protein CASSFGTANQPQHF.

This clonotype was detected a few times. The chain carries TRBV5-4 and TRBJ2-3, with 12 bases aligning to TRBD1. The CDR3 is 14 amino acids. Germline lookup yields CDR1 SGHNT and CDR2 YYREEE (reference sequence). Trimming cost V 5 bases and J 6 bases; bases outside gene matches: 4. CDR3 coding DNA: TGTGCCAGCAGAGAGGGACAGGGGGCGGATACGCAGTATTTT. It specifies CASREGQGADTQYF.

The sample holds many counts of this clonotype. The chain uses TRBV4-2 and TRBJ2-1, with D perhaps TRBD2 (6 bases). The CDR3 is 12 residues long. The V gene's germline CDR1 is LGHNA and CDR2 YNFKEQ. V was clipped by 1 base and J by 12 bases, with 10 bases between them. The CDR3 DNA reads as TGTGCCAGCAGCCAAGCCCGGGACTGGCAGTTCTTC. This gives the protein CASSQARDWQFF.

This clonotype was seen a handful of times. This sequence joins TRBV18 and TRBJ2-1; no reliable D call. This CDR3 region has 14 residues. V lost 4 bases and J 5 bases, leaving 12 bases between the germline ends. The V gene's germline CDR1 is KGHSH and CDR2 LQKENI. CDR3: CASSLMSENNEQFF. The CDR3 DNA sequence: TGTGCCAGCTCACTTATGAGCGAAAACAATGAGCAGTTCTTC. Complete variable domain (other parts from reference TRBV18 and TRBJ2-1): NAGVMQNPRHLVRRRGQEARLRCSPMKGHSHVYWYRQLPEEGLKFMVYLQKENIIDESGMPKERFSAEFPKEGPSILRIQQVVRGDSAAYFCASSLMSENNEQFFGPGTRLTVL.

The V call is TRBV20-1, the J call TRBJ2-2; TRBD2 aligns across 8 bases. The germline V gene has CDR1 DFQATT and CDR2 SNEGSKA (reference sequence). With V trimmed by 5 bases and J by 5 bases, 4 bases remained unmatched. This CDR3 spans 13 amino acids. The CDR3 is CSAALAVTGELFF. The CDR3, as DNA: TGCAGTGCTGCACTAGCGGTTACCGGGGAGCTGTTTTTT.

The sample holds a few counts of this clonotype. The chain carries TRBV5-1 and TRBJ1-1; the D is unclear. Germline V lookup: CDR1 SGHRS, CDR2 YFSETQ. V was pared by 7 bases and J by 0 bases, with 16 bases between. The CDR3 totals 15 residues. The CDR3 reads CASSYRQGLNTEAFF. CDR3 DNA: TGCGCCAGCTCGTACCGACAAGGTCTGAACACTGAAGCTTTCTTT.

To note about this clonotype: Relative to the germline gene, one junction end is altered; a read error may explain this. V usage is TRBV7-2 and J usage is TRBJ2-1; TRBD2 agrees at 9 bases. This CDR3 contains 16 residues. Germline values: CDR1 SGHTA, CDR2 FQGNSA. The CDR3 region has the DNA TGTGCCAGCACCTTAGCGGGGGTGATTACCTACAATGAGCAGTTCTTC. Residues: CASTLAGVITYNEQFF.